The 32 T cell receptor beta chains below come from one sample, sequenced in a study of blood T cell repertoires in COVID-19. Only in-frame clones appear in the TCRdb table, and some are missing; sequencing was by immunoSEQ multiplex PCR. This sample has about 30,000 clones, with over 80% found just once. The source material was peripheral blood. The receptors derive from a man aged 60-69 years with active COVID-19.

This chain links TRBV6-5 with TRBJ1-4; no clear D gene. Germline V gives CDR1 MNHEY, CDR2 SVGAGI. CDR3 size: 15 residues. The V and J ends lost 2 bases and 7 bases respectively, with 14 bases between them. The CDR3 is CASSYGRARGEKLFF. The CDR3 DNA reads as TGTGCCAGCAGTTACGGGCGGGCGCGGGGTGAAAAACTGTTTTTT.

J is TRBJ2-7 and V is TRBV23-1, with 10 positions matching TRBD1. TRBV23-1 is placed among ORFs of uncertain function. Unmatched junction bases numbered 16, after V lost 11 bases and J lost 3 bases. This CDR3 region has 16 residues. CDR3 sequence: CAPTRNGTGAIYEQYF. The CDR3 DNA follows: TGCGCCCCCACGCGGAACGGGACAGGGGCTATCTACGAGCAGTACTTC.

This sequence joins TRBV4-1 and TRBJ2-5; TRBD2 matches at 8 bases. With 2 bases clipped from V and 5 bases from J, the junction kept 19 bases outside the gene matches. The CDR3 is made up of 19 amino acids. CDR1 and CDR2 from the germline V gene are MGHRA and YSYEKL. CDR3 residues: CASSQSAPGLGSSRETQYF. The CDR3 DNA sequence: TGCGCCAGCAGCCAATCCGCTCCGGGACTAGGAAGTTCTCGGGAGACCCAGTACTTC.

The CDR3 loop is CASSLALPGDIQETQYF. CDR3 in DNA: TGTGCCAGCAGCTTAGCGCTTCCCGGGGATATCCAAGAGACCCAGTACTTC. This chain links TRBV7-6 with TRBJ2-5; tentative D call: TRBD2 (5 bases). The germline V gene encodes CDR1 SGHVS and CDR2 FNYEAQ. V was shortened by 0 bases and J by 1 base, with 15 bases between the two germline ends. CDR3 length equals 17 residues.

Written as DNA, the CDR3 is TGTGCTAGTGGTTTGAGCGGGGACTCCTACGAGCAGTACTTC. Translating gives CASGLSGDSYEQYF. The chain uses TRBV12-5 and TRBJ2-7; TRBD2 aligns across 7 bases. The CDR3 totals 14 residues. Germline assignment: CDR1 LGHNT and CDR2 FRNRAP. Germline trimming cut 2 bases from V and 0 bases from J; bases unmatched to any gene: 1.

The chain carries TRBV7-3 and TRBJ1-2; D call uncertain. Germline assignment: CDR1 SGHTA and CDR2 FQGTGA. Trimming took 6 bases from V and 8 from J, leaving 16 bases between them. The CDR3 runs to 13 residues. CDR3 residues: CASSYPGGGGYTF. DNA of the CDR3: TGTGCCAGCAGTTACCCGGGAGGCGGAGGCTACACCTTC.

The rearrangement uses TRBV2 and TRBJ1-6; 12 bases fit TRBD1. Germline CDR1 reads SNHLY; CDR2 reads FYNNEI. The CDR3 consists of 15 residues. J gave up 9 bases and V 8 bases, and 8 bases lay outside the gene matches. CDR3 sequence reads: CASGDRGQSGSPLHF. In DNA, the CDR3 is TGTGCCAGCGGGGACAGGGGGCAAAGCGGTTCACCCCTCCACTTT.

J is TRBJ2-7 and V is TRBV7-8; TRBD2 matches 8 bases. Germline V gene data show CDR1 as SGHVS and CDR2 as FQNEAQ. The junction had 3 bases not matched to a gene; V was cut back by 2 bases and J by 0 bases. The CDR3 loop spans 15 amino acids. The CDR3 spells CASSLFSGSSYEQYF. CDR3 DNA: TGTGCCAGCAGCTTATTCAGCGGGAGCTCCTACGAGCAGTACTTC.

V and J are TRBV24-1 and TRBJ1-5, with D hard to call. The CDR3 spans 13 residues. The germline V gene encodes CDR1 KGHDR and CDR2 SFDVKD. The V and J ends lost 7 bases and 5 bases respectively, with 11 bases between them. CDR3: CATSLSGYQPQHF. CDR3 DNA: TGTGCCACCAGCCTCTCCGGGTATCAGCCCCAGCATTTT.

J is TRBJ2-7 and V is TRBV28; TRBD2 aligns across 11 bases. The germline V gene has CDR1 MDHEN and CDR2 SYDVKM. The V segment lost 4 bases and the J segment 5 bases; nucleotides outside the gene matches: 7. The CDR3 is 15 amino acids. The CDR3 DNA is TGTGCCAGCAGTTCTCTAGCGGGAGGAAGCCACGAGCAGTACTTC. This gives the protein CASSSLAGGSHEQYF.

This clone was observed a few times. V usage is TRBV18 and J usage is TRBJ2-7, with 12 bases aligning to TRBD1. The V and J ends lost 6 bases and 7 bases, in that order; junction bases with no gene match: 10. CDR1 KGHSH and CDR2 LQKENI come from the germline V gene. The CDR3 contains 15 residues. The CDR3 reads CASSPPGQGAGEQYF. CDR3 in DNA: TGTGCCAGCTCGCCCCCGGGACAGGGGGCTGGGGAGCAGTACTTC.

The J gene is TRBJ2-7, the V gene TRBV2; 9 positions match TRBD2. V trimming: 8 bases; J trimming: 4 bases; junction bases outside the gene matches: 15. The CDR3 consists of 16 residues. Germline V gene data show CDR1 as SNHLY and CDR2 as FYNNEI. CDR3: CASGKFGSGSLYEQYF. CDR3 bases: TGTGCCAGCGGTAAATTCGGTAGCGGGAGCTTATACGAGCAGTACTTC.

This chain links TRBV2 with TRBJ1-2, with 9 bases lining up with TRBD1. Trimming at V came to 7 bases and at J to 5 bases, leaving 2 bases not matched to a gene. CDR1 is SNHLY, CDR2 FYNNEI, per germline. The CDR3 has 12 residues. The CDR3 bases are TGTGCCAGCAAAGGGACAGGGTATGGCTACACCTTC. This sequence encodes CASKGTGYGYTF.

The chain recombines TRBV3-1 (or the pseudogene TRBV3-2) with TRBJ2-7; 7 bases align to TRBD2. The CDR3 sequence is 13 residues long. V was clipped by 4 bases and J by 3 bases; unmatched bases: 3. The germline CDR1 and CDR2 sequences are LGHDT and YNNKEL (reference sequence). The CDR3 loop reads CASSLLADYEQYF. The CDR3, as DNA: TGTGCCAGCAGCCTCCTAGCGGACTACGAGCAGTACTTC.

The V gene is TRBV9, the J gene TRBJ2-1; perhaps TRBD2 as D (6 bases). The CDR3 runs 15 residues. Trimming stripped 2 bases from V and 3 bases from J, with 12 bases between. Germline V lookup: CDR1 SGDLS, CDR2 YYNGEE. CDR3 nucleotide sequence: TGTGCCAGCAGCGTCTACGGGAGCCACTACAATGAGCAGTTCTTC. It encodes CASSVYGSHYNEQFF.

The V gene is TRBV6-5, the J gene TRBJ2-7; 7 nucleotides align to TRBD2. Per the germline V gene, CDR1 is MNHEY and CDR2 is SVGAGI. Germline trimming cut 5 bases from V and 2 bases from J; bases unmatched to any gene: 9. This CDR3 is built from 15 residues. The CDR3: CASSNQAGRTYEQYF. The CDR3 DNA sequence: TGTGCCAGCAGTAACCAAGCGGGAAGGACCTACGAGCAGTACTTC.

V and J are TRBV27 and TRBJ2-7; D is ambiguous. This CDR3 is 12 amino acids long. Germline values: CDR1 MNHEY, CDR2 SMNVEV (reference sequence). Trimming cost V 1 base and J 2 bases, with 3 bases left between them. The chain's CDR3 is CASSLFAYEQYF. Here the CDR3 DNA reads TGTGCCAGCAGTTTATTCGCCTACGAGCAGTACTTC.

V usage is TRBV4-1 and J usage is TRBJ2-7, with 11 bases fitting TRBD1. V trimming: 3 bases; J trimming: 2 bases; junction bases outside the gene matches: 0. Per germline, CDR1 MGHRA and CDR2 YSYEKL. The CDR3 sequence is 14 residues long. In nucleotides, the CDR3 is TGCGCCAGCAGCCAGGGACAGGGGGCCTACGAGCAGTACTTC. Translating it yields CASSQGQGAYEQYF.

The chain uses TRBV5-1 and TRBJ1-2; TRBD1 is a possible D gene (5 bases). Germline CDR1 reads SGHRS; CDR2 reads YFSETQ. The V gene lost 5 bases and the J gene lost 3 bases, with 11 bases spanning the gap. CDR3 size: 13 residues. The chain's CDR3 is CASRQEGHYGYTF. CDR3 in DNA: TGCGCCAGCAGACAGGAGGGACACTATGGCTACACCTTC.

DNA of the CDR3: TGTGCCAGCAGCTTGGCCAGGAGCGGGACAGGGAGAGCTGGGGCCAACGTCCTGACTTTC. Encoded protein: CASSLARSGTGRAGANVLTF. The rearrangement joins TRBV5-4 to TRBJ2-6, with 9 bases fitting TRBD1. Trimming cost V 0 bases and J 2 bases; bases outside gene matches: 12. Germline CDR1 and CDR2: SGHNT and YYREEE (reference sequence). This CDR3 comprises 20 residues.

The V call is TRBV9, the J call TRBJ2-3; 10 nucleotides agree with TRBD1. CDR3 size: 17 residues. Trimming at V came to 1 base and at J to 1 base, leaving 6 bases not matched to a gene. The germline CDR1 and CDR2 sequences are SGDLS and YYNGEE. CDR3 region: CASSVSSGQGRTDTQYF. As DNA, the CDR3 is TGTGCCAGCAGCGTATCCTCGGGACAGGGGCGCACAGATACGCAGTATTTT.

The chain carries TRBV4-2 and TRBJ2-5, with a tentative D call TRBD2 (5 bases). In germline, CDR1 is LGHNA, CDR2 YNFKEQ. This CDR3 region has 13 residues. V was pared by 0 bases and J by 5 bases, with 7 bases between. CDR3 nucleotides: TGTGCCAGCAGCCAAGATCTAGCTGAGACCCAGTACTTC. Translated, it gives CASSQDLAETQYF.

V is TRBV24-1 and J is TRBJ2-2; D uncertain. This CDR3 has 13 residues. Germline values: CDR1 KGHDR, CDR2 SFDVKD. Deletions cut 7 bases from V and 4 bases from J, with 9 bases between. The CDR3 DNA sequence: TGTGCCACCAGCACCTCAGGCACCGGGGAGCTGTTTTTT. It codes for CATSTSGTGELFF.

The chain has TRBV9 and TRBJ2-1; 10 positions agree with TRBD2. Losses at the gene ends were 3 bases for V and 1 base for J; bases not matched to a gene: 7. There are 17 residues in the CDR3. CDR1 is SGDLS and CDR2 is YYNGEE in the germline V gene. The CDR3 DNA follows: TGTGCCAGCAGCGCTACTAGCGGGGCCCTTTCCTACAATGAGCAGTTCTTC. Its protein product is CASSATSGALSYNEQFF.

V gene TRBV5-5 combines with J gene TRBJ2-7, with 8 bases identical to TRBD2. This CDR3 is built from 18 residues. Germline CDR1 reads SGHKS; CDR2 reads YYEKEE (reference sequence). V lost 3 bases, J lost 2 bases, and 16 bases stayed unmatched. The chain's CDR3 is CASSSNKGNSGATYEQYF. The CDR3 nucleotides are TGTGCCAGCAGCTCTAATAAAGGTAATAGCGGGGCTACCTACGAGCAGTACTTC.

The chain has TRBV9 and TRBJ2-7; D not certain. Trimming stripped 0 bases from V and 2 bases from J, with 6 bases between. In germline, CDR1 is SGDLS, CDR2 YYNGEE. The CDR3 runs 13 residues. The CDR3 region has the DNA TGTGCCAGCAGCGTAGCACCGGCCTACGAGCAGTACTTC. Its translation is CASSVAPAYEQYF. Variable domain in full (rest from reference TRBV9 and TRBJ2-7): DSGVTQTPKHLITATGQRVTLRCSPRSGDLSVYWYQQSLDQGLQFLIQYYNGEERAKGNILERFSAQQFPDLHSELNLSSLELGDSALYFCASSVAPAYEQYFGPGTRLTVT.

CDR3 DNA: TGTGCCAGCTCACGGGCCGGGGGGCGGAACACTGAAGCTTTCTTT. This encodes CASSRAGGRNTEAFF. J is TRBJ1-1 and V is TRBV18; a weak D match, TRBD1 (6 bases). CDR1 and CDR2 (germline): KGHSH, LQKENI. The CDR3 runs to 15 residues. Trimming removed 4 bases from V and 1 base from J, with 13 bases in between. The variable domain in full, with the rest retrieved from reference TRBV18 and TRBJ1-1, is NAGVMQNPRHLVRRRGQEARLRCSPMKGHSHVYWYRQLPEEGLKFMVYLQKENIIDESGMPKERFSAEFPKEGPSILRIQQVVRGDSAAYFCASSRAGGRNTEAFFGQGTRLTVV.

The chain is built from TRBV15 and TRBJ2-7, with 9 positions matching TRBD1. The CDR3 consists of 14 residues. Germline lookup yields CDR1 LNHNV and CDR2 YYDKDF (reference sequence). J gave up 6 bases and V 3 bases, and 6 bases lay outside the gene matches. Here the CDR3 reads CATSRGDRVTEQYF. The CDR3 region has the DNA TGTGCCACCAGCAGGGGGGACAGGGTAACCGAGCAGTACTTC.

The CDR3 sequence: CASSPLLYSGANVLTF. In DNA form, the CDR3 reads TGCGCCAGCAGCCCACTACTCTACTCTGGGGCCAACGTCCTGACTTTC. J is TRBJ2-6 and V is TRBV4-1; D is undetermined. This CDR3 contains 16 residues. Between the trimmed V and J ends, which lost 4 bases and 0 bases, there was a span of 10 bases. From germline, CDR1 is MGHRA and CDR2 YSYEKL.

V usage is TRBV29-1 and J usage is TRBJ2-7; the match to TRBD1 covers 10 bases. Germline V lookup: CDR1 SQVTM, CDR2 ANQGSEA. V gave up 7 bases and J gave up 2 bases; unmatched junction bases: 8. This CDR3 spans 14 amino acids. The CDR3 sequence is CSAQTGTGAYEQYF. The CDR3 DNA follows: TGCAGCGCCCAAACCGGGACAGGGGCCTACGAGCAGTACTTC.

The rearrangement uses TRBV11-2 and TRBJ2-1, with 7 bases aligning to TRBD2. V shed 1 base, J shed 6 bases, and the junction held 6 bases outside the gene matches. The V gene's germline CDR1 is SGHAT and CDR2 FQNNGV. The CDR3 consists of 15 residues. CDR3 loop: CASSLALAGFNEQFF. In DNA, the CDR3 is TGTGCCAGCAGCTTAGCTTTAGCGGGTTTCAATGAGCAGTTCTTC.

V gene TRBV4-1 combines with J gene TRBJ2-7; 10 nucleotides agree with TRBD1. This CDR3 has 15 residues. CDR1 and CDR2 (germline): MGHRA, YSYEKL. Unmatched junction bases numbered 7, after V lost 4 bases and J lost 4 bases. The CDR3 is CASSPDRGQGYEQYF. The CDR3 nucleotides are TGCGCCAGCAGCCCTGACAGGGGGCAAGGGTACGAGCAGTACTTC.